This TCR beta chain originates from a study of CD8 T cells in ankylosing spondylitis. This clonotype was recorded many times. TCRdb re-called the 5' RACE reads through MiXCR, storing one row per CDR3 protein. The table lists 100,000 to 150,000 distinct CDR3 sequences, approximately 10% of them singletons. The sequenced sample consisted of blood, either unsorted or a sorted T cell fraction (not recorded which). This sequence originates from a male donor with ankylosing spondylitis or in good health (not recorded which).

This chain's CDR3 is CASSRTVYEQYF. CDR3 sequence (DNA): TGTGCCAGCAGCCGGACAGTTTACGAGCAGTACTTC. This chain links TRBV7-2 with TRBJ2-7; maybe TRBD1 (6 bases). Trimming cost V 5 bases and J 4 bases, with 9 bases left between them. The CDR3 is 12 amino acids. CDR1 is SGHTA and CDR2 is FQGNSA in the germline V gene.